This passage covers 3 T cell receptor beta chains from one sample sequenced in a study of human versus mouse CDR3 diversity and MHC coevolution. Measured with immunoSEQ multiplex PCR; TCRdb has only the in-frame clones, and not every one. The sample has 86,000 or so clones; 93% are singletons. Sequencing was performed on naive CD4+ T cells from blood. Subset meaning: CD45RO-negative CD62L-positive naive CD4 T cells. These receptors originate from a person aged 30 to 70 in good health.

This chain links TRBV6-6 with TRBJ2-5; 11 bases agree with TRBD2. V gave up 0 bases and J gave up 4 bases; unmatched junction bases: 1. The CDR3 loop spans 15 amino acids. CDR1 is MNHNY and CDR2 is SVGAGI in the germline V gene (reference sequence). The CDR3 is CASSYSSGRGETQYF. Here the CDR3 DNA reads TGTGCCAGCAGTTACTCTAGCGGGAGGGGAGAGACCCAGTACTTC.

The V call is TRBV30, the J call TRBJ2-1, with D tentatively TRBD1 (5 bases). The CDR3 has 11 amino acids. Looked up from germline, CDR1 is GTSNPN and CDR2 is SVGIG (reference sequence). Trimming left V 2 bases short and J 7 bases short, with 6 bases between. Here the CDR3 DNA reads TGTGCCTGGAGTAGGGGTAATGAGCAGTTCTTC. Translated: CAWSRGNEQFF.

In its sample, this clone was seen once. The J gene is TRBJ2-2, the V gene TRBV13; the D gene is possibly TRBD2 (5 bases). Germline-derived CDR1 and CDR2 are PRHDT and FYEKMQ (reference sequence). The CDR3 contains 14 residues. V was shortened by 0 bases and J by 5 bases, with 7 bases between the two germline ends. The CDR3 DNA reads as TGTGCCAGCAGCTTAGGGAGCGGAACCGGGGAGCTGTTTTTT. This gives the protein CASSLGSGTGELFF.